The rows below give T cell receptor beta chains drawn from one sample of a study of CD8+ T cells in alopecia areata. The assay was immunoSEQ multiplex PCR, and TCRdb's table has in-frame clones only and misses some. The repertoire has more than 95,000 clones, under 65% of them found once; the top ten carry 4.5% to 6%. The sequencing used CD4+ T cells sorted from blood, collected at week 4, from a patient treated with tofacitinib. The source of these receptors is a human donor with alopecia areata. The CDR3 runs from the conserved cysteine through the conserved F or W. D genes are given only for firm matches. The size of a clone is reported for some rows only, either as once, few or many, or as a class for expanded clones.

>-|TRBV15|TRBJ1-1|-|13
TGTGCCACCAGACTCCGGGAGAGCGCTGAAGCTTTCTTT
CATRLRESAEAFF
>TRBD1|TRBV5-1|TRBJ2-7|-|14
TGCGCCAGCAGCACGGGACAGGTCGCCTACGAGCAGTACTTC
CASSTGQVAYEQYF
>TRBD2|TRBV19|TRBJ2-2|once|15
TGTGCCAGTAATCCCGGGCTAGCGGGCACCGGGGAGCTGTTTTTT
CASNPGLAGTGELFF
>TRBD1|TRBV29-1|TRBJ2-7|-|14
TGCAGCGTTGAAGAGGCACAGGGGTATGGCGAGCAGTACTTC
CSVEEAQGYGEQYF
>-|TRBV27|TRBJ1-2|-|13
TGTGCCAGCAGTCCGCAAATCAGGGGCGGCTACACCTTC
CASSPQIRGGYTF
>-|TRBV7-9|TRBJ2-5|-|12
TGTGCCAGCAGCTTAAGTGTGGAGACCCAGTACTTC
CASSLSVETQYF
>TRBD1|TRBV29-1|TRBJ1-4|-|13
TGCAGCGTTGGGATGGGACAGGGAGACAAACTGTTTTTT
CSVGMGQGDKLFF
>TRBD2|TRBV4-1|TRBJ2-1|-|13
TGCGCCAGCGAGCGGGAGGGGTACAATGAGCAGTTCTTC
CASEREGYNEQFF
>TRBD1|TRBV9|TRBJ2-4|-|17
TGTGCCAGCAGCGTAGCTCAAGGGACAGGTGGGCTAAACATTCAGTACTTC
CASSVAQGTGGLNIQYF
>TRBD1|TRBV5-1|TRBJ2-1|-|16
TGCGCCAGCAGCTTCACAGGGGGCGCGTCCTACAATGAGCAGTTCTTC
CASSFTGGASYNEQFF